The next 14 T cell receptor beta chains were all read from a single sample in a study of cytomegalovirus exposure and HLA in healthy donors. Researchers ran the PCR with 60 Vbeta and 13 Jbeta primers. Assay: immunoSEQ multiplex PCR; the TCRdb copy retains only in-frame clones and omits some. The table has roughly 100,000 clones, about four fifths seen once. Sequenced sample: PBMCs. The receptors were sampled from a man aged 50-59 years in good health and CMV-seronegative.

This sequence joins TRBV5-1 and TRBJ2-2, with D possibly being TRBD1 (5 bases). The germline CDR1 and CDR2 sequences are SGHRS and YFSETQ. V dropped 4 bases and J dropped 0 bases, with 25 bases sitting between them. The CDR3 length is 20 residues. CDR3 bases: TGCGCCAGCAGCCCATCCCCCATCTACAGGCGTACTCCGAACACCGGGGAGCTGTTTTTT. Translating gives CASSPSPIYRRTPNTGELFF.

The rearrangement joins TRBV7-6 to TRBJ1-1, with D tentatively TRBD1 (5 bases). V gave up 1 base and J gave up 0 bases, with 18 bases separating them. This CDR3 has 18 residues. Germline values: CDR1 SGHVS, CDR2 FNYEAQ. The CDR3 spells CASSLGGALAPVNTEAFF. CDR3 sequence (DNA): TGTGCCAGCAGCTTAGGAGGGGCCCTAGCGCCTGTGAACACTGAAGCTTTCTTT.

The chain carries TRBV29-1 and TRBJ2-5; 11 bases fit TRBD2. The J call is uncertain, as TRBJ2-7 better fits the DNA end. The length of the CDR3 is 13 residues. CDR1 is SQVTM, CDR2 ANQGSEA, per germline. CDR3 residues: CSGTSGSPYEQYF. The CDR3 coding sequence is TGCAGTGGAACTAGCGGGAGCCCCTACGAGCAGTACTTC.

This clone was observed once. The chain is built from TRBV11-2 and TRBJ2-7; no definite D call. Germline V lookup: CDR1 SGHAT, CDR2 FQNNGV. V was clipped by 4 bases and J by 2 bases, with 3 bases between them. The CDR3 extends over 11 amino acids. CDR3: CASSSAYEQYF. The CDR3, as DNA: TGTGCCAGCAGCTCTGCCTACGAGCAGTACTTC.

The genes are TRBV5-6 and TRBJ2-5; 7 bases are a match to TRBD1. The assigned J gene may be wrong: the sequence end matches TRBJ2-7 better. The CDR3 has 13 residues. In germline, CDR1 is SGHDT, CDR2 YYEEEE. CDR3: CASSRGRQYEQYF. CDR3 bases: TGTGCCAGCAGCAGGGGGCGTCAGTACGAGCAGTACTTC.

This clone has only one observation. The chain joins TRBV4-1 to TRBJ2-1; 8 nucleotides agree with TRBD1. The J segment lost 6 bases and the V segment lost 4 bases, leaving 5 bases of the junction unmatched. This CDR3 spans 14 amino acids. Per germline, CDR1 MGHRA and CDR2 YSYEKL. The CDR3 here is CASSLRTGLNEQFF. The CDR3 region has the DNA TGCGCCAGCAGCCTCCGGACAGGGCTCAATGAGCAGTTCTTC.

The gene calls are TRBV5-1 and TRBJ2-3; D is uncertain. Germline lookup yields CDR1 SGHRS and CDR2 YFSETQ. V gave up 1 base and J gave up 3 bases, with 9 bases separating them. The CDR3 length is 14 residues. CDR3 residues: CASSLNVRTDTQYF. The CDR3 nucleotides are TGCGCCAGCAGCTTGAACGTGAGGACAGATACGCAGTATTTT. Complete variable domain (other parts from reference TRBV5-1 and TRBJ2-3): KAGVTQTPRYLIKTRGQQVTLSCSPISGHRSVSWYQQTPGQGLQFLFEYFSETQRNKGNFPGRFSGRQFSNSRSEMNVSTLELGDSALYLCASSLNVRTDTQYFGPGTRLTVL.

V gene TRBV10-2 combines with J gene TRBJ2-3; 14 bases are shared with TRBD2. CDR1 WSHSY and CDR2 SAAADI come from the germline V gene. There are 19 residues in the CDR3. V dropped 6 bases and J dropped 6; count of bases not matched to a gene: 17. CDR3 in DNA: TGCGCCAGCAGACCAAATTCCGGGACTAGCGGGGGAAGGAGGGATACGCAGTATTTT. Its protein product is CASRPNSGTSGGRRDTQYF.

The V gene is TRBV4-2, the J gene TRBJ1-2, with D uncertain. The V end was cut by 0 bases, the J end by 6 bases, with 17 bases between. Germline CDR1 reads LGHNA; CDR2 reads YNFKEQ. The CDR3 is 16 amino acids. DNA for the CDR3: TGTGCCAGCAGCCAAGAAGATCGGGGTTCCTGGCATGGCTACACCTTC. Translation gives CASSQEDRGSWHGYTF.

V gene TRBV4-1 combines with J gene TRBJ1-6; weak D call: TRBD1 (6 bases). V shed 3 bases and J shed 10 bases, with 16 bases lying between them. The germline V gene has CDR1 MGHRA and CDR2 YSYEKL. The CDR3 is 15 amino acids. CDR3 residues: CASSQGPQGDSPLHF. The CDR3 DNA reads as TGCGCCAGCAGCCAGGGCCCACAGGGAGACTCACCCCTCCACTTT.

This chain joins TRBV5-4 and TRBJ2-7; TRBD1 is a possible D gene (5 bases). The CDR3 runs 12 residues. V gave up 2 bases and J gave up 4 bases, with 7 bases separating them. Germline assignment: CDR1 SGHNT and CDR2 YYREEE (reference sequence). The CDR3 region is CASSFDSYEQYF. CDR3 nucleotides: TGTGCCAGCAGCTTCGACAGTTACGAGCAGTACTTC.

The genes are TRBV5-1 and TRBJ2-5, with a weak D call TRBD2 (5 bases). The DNA matches TRBJ2-7 better at its end, which makes the J call doubtful. The germline CDR1 and CDR2 sequences are SGHRS and YFSETQ. The length of the CDR3 is 15 residues. The CDR3 reads CASSFLTAEGGEQYF. CDR3 coding DNA: TGCGCCAGCAGCTTTCTTACAGCTGAGGGCGGCGAGCAGTACTTC.

This chain connects TRBV7-2 to TRBJ2-2; TRBD1 aligns across 7 bases. The CDR3 totals 14 residues. CDR1 and CDR2 (germline): SGHTA, FQGNSA. J lost 6 bases, V lost 5 bases, and 6 bases had no gene match. CDR3 coding DNA: TGTGCCAGCAGCAAACAGGGGTTCCCCGGGGAGCTGTTTTTT. It encodes CASSKQGFPGELFF. Variable domain in full (rest from reference TRBV7-2 and TRBJ2-2): GAGVSQSPSNKVTEKGKDVELRCDPISGHTALYWYRQSLGQGLEFLIYFQGNSAPDKSGLPSDRFSAERTGGSVSTLTIQRTQQEDSAVYLCASSKQGFPGELFFGEGSRLTVL.

This clone occurred once. The chain couples TRBV9 to TRBJ1-3, with 7 bases fitting TRBD1. V shed 4 bases, J shed 0 bases, and the junction held 7 bases outside the gene matches. CDR3 size: 16 residues. Germline-derived CDR1 and CDR2 are SGDLS and YYNGEE. DNA for the CDR3: TGTGCCAGCAGCATTTCCCGGGACAGCTCTGGAAACACCATATATTTT. Protein sequence: CASSISRDSSGNTIYF.